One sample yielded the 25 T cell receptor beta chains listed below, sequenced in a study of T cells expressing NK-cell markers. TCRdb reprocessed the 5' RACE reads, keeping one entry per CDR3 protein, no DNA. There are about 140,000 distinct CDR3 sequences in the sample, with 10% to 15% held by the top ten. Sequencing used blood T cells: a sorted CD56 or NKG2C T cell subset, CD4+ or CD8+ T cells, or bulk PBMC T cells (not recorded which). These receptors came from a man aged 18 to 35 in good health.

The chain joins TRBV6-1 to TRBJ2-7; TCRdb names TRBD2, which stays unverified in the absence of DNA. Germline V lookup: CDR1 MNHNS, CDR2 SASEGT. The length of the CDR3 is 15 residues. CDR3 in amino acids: CASRKYRLAGDEQYF.

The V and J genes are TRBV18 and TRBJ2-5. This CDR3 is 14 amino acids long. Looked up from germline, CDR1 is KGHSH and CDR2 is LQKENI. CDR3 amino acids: CASSPGVDVETQYF.

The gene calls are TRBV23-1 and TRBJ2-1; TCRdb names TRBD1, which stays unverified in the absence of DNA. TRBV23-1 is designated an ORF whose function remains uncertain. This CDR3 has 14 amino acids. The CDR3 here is CARLGTGVCNEQFF.

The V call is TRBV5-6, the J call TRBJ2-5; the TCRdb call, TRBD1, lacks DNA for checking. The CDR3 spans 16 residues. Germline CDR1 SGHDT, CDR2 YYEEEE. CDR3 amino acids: CASRAEEDRPGETQYF. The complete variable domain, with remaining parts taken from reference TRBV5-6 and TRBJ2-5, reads DAGVTQSPTHLIKTRGQQVTLRCSPKSGHDTVSWYQQALGQGPQFIFQYYEEEERQRGNFPDRFSGHQFPNYSSELNVNALLLGDSALYLCASRAEEDRPGETQYFGPGTRLLVL.

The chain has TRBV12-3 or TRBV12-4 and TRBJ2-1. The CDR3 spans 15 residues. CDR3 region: CASSFLGIRDNEQFF.

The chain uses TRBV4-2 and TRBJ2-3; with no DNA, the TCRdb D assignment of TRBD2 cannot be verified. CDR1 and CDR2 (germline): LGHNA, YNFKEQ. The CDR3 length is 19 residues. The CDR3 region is CASRTLAGVEGSKADTQYF.

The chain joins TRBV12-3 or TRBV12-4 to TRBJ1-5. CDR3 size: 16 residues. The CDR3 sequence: CASSFGGPGGNQPQHF.

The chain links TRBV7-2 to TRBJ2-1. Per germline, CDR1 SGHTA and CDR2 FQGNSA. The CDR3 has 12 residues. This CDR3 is CASSPAYNEQFF.

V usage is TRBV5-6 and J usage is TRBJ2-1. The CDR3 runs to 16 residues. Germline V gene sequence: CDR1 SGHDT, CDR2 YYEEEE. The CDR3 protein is CASSSGPQGSYNEQFF.

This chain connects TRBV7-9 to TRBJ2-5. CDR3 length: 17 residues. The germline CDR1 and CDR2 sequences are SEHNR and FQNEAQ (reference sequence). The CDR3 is CASSRIEDATGRETQYF.

The CDR3 here is CASSTTGQGNTGELFF. The rearrangement links TRBV7-9 to TRBJ2-2; TCRdb returns TRBD1, unconfirmable since there is no DNA. The CDR3 is made up of 16 amino acids. Germline CDR1 SEHNR, CDR2 FQNEAQ (reference sequence). Drawing the rest from reference TRBV7-9 and TRBJ2-2, the complete variable domain is DTGVSQNPRHKITKRGQNVTFRCDPISEHNRLYWYRQTLGQGPEFLTYFQNEAQLEKSRLLSDRFSAERPKGSFSTLEIQRTEQGDSAMYLCASSTTGQGNTGELFFGEGSRLTVL.

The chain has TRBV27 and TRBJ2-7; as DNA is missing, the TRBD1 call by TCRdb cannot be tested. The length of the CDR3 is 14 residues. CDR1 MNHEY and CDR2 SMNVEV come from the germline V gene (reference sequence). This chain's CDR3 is CASSSGTTSYEQYF.

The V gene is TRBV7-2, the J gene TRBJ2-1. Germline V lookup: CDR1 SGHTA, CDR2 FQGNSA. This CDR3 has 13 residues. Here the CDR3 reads CASSSVGYNEQFF.

The CDR3 region is CASSVTFNSGNIQYF. The chain carries TRBV11-2 and TRBJ2-4. This CDR3 is 15 amino acids long. Looked up from germline, CDR1 is SGHAT and CDR2 is FQNNGV.

The CDR3 sequence is CASSVSGMNTEAFF. The V gene is TRBV9, the J gene TRBJ1-1. Germline CDR1 SGDLS, CDR2 YYNGEE. The CDR3 consists of 14 residues.

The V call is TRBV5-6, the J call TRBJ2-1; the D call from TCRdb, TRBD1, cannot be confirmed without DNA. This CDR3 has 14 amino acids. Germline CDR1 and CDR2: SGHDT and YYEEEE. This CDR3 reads CASSLGDSLNEQFF.

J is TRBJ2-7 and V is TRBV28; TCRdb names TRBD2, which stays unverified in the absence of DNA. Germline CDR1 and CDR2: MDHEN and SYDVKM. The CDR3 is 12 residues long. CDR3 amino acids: CASTGGGYEQYF.

This chain's CDR3 is CASSVVLTSYNEQFF. V usage is TRBV9 and J usage is TRBJ2-1. The CDR3 runs to 15 residues. Germline assignment: CDR1 SGDLS and CDR2 YYNGEE.

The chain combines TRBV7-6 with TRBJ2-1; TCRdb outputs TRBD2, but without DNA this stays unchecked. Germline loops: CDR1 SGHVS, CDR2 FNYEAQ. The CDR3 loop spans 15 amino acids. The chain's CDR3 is CASSPTSGSHNEQFF.

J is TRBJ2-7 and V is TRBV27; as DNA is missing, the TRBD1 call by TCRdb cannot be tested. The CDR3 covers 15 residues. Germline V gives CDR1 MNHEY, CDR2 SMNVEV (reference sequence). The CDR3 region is CASSALGQQIYEQYF.

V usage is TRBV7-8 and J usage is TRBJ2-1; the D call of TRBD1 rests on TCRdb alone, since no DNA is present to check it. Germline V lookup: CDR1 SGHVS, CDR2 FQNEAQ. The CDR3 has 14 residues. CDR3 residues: CASEGDFSYNEQFF.

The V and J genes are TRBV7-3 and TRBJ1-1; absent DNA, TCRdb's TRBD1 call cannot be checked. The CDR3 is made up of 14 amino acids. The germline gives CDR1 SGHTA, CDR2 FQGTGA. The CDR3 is CASSSGQGSTEAFF.

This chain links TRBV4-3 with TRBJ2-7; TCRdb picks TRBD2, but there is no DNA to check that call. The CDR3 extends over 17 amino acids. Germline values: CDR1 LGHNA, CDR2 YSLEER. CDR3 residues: CASSQGVAGVSSYEQYF.

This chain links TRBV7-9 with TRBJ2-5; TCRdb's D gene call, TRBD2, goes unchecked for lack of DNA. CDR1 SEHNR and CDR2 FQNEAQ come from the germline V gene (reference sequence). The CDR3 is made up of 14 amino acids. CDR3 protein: CASSPTAVEETQYF.

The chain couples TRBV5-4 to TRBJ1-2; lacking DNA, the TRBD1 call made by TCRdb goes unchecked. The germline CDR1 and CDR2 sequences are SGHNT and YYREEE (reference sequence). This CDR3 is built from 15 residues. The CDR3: CASSLRQLGGHGYTF.